The clone carrying this T cell receptor beta chain was recorded once. The antigen remains undetermined. This sample is part of a study of post-analysis software for immune sequencing data. Study-wide results and limits: Compared with controls, patients showed significantly lower normalized Chao1 diversity. Five TRBV segments, TRBV5-6, TRBV5-1 and TRBV20-1 among them, were found more frequent in patients than controls. By F measure, samples from a shared preparation batch strongly co-clustered.

The library was made from cDNA and included unique molecular identifiers. Approximately 450,000 cDNA molecules were recovered from an input of about 0.9 to 10 million T cells. Each CDR3 protein gets one entry after TCRdb re-called the PCR reads with MiXCR. The sample shows roughly 430,000 distinct CDR3 sequences, more than 30% of them seen only once. The ends lost 6 bases at V and 3 bases at J; junction bases unmatched: 7. Looked up from germline, CDR1 is MDHEN and CDR2 is SYDVKM. The CDR3 spans 16 residues. The gene calls are TRBV28 and TRBJ1-5; 11 bases agree with TRBD1. This sequence originates from a girl aged 2-15 years with multiple sclerosis. The sample consisted of blood. The CDR3 DNA sequence: TGTGCCAGCAGATCCGAGGACAGGGGGCCCAATCAGCCCCAGCATTTT. Protein product: CASRSEDRGPNQPQHF. Filled out from reference TRBV28 and TRBJ1-5, the complete variable domain reads DVKVTQSSRYLVKRTGEKVFLECVQDMDHENMFWYRQDPGLGLRLIYFSYDVKMKEKGDIPEGYSVSREKKERFSLILESASTNQTSMYLCASRSEDRGPNQPQHFGDGTRLSIL.